This T cell receptor beta chain is drawn from a study of blood T cell repertoires in COVID-19. At the level of the study: The study drew acute and convalescent COVID-19 samples from the United States, Italy and Spain. In each case, the material was cDNA or gDNA derived from T cells, B-cell-depleted T cells, or PBMCs.

Original processing notes: Amplifying reference gene primers gave estimates of nucleated cell counts. Profiled with immunoSEQ multiplex PCR; TCRdb holds only in-frame clones, not every one. V and J calls and clone size follow that table, whereas D and trimming were derived from the DNA. The data hold 120,000 or so clones, with 80% to 85% observed a single time. This CDR3 is built from 16 residues. Looked up from germline, CDR1 is MGHDK and CDR2 is SYGVNS. Trimming took 2 bases from V and 1 from J; bases not matched to a gene: 0. Specimen: peripheral blood. The receptor comes from a woman between 25 and 40 years old who had recovered from COVID-19. V usage is TRBV25-1 and J usage is TRBJ2-3, with TRBD2 matching over 13 bases. CDR3 region: CASSEGLAGGTDTQYF. CDR3 nucleotides: TGTGCCAGCAGTGAAGGACTAGCGGGAGGCACAGATACGCAGTATTTT.